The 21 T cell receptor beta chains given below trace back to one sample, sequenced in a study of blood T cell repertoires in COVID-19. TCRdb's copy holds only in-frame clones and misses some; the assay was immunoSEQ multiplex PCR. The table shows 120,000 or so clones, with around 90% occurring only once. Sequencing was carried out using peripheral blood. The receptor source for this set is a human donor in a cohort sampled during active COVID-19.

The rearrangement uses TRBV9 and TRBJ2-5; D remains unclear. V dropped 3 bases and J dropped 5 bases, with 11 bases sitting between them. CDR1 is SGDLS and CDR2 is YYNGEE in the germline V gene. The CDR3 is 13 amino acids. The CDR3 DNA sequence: TGTGCCAGCAGCGCCAGGTTAAAGGAGACCCAGTACTTC. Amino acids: CASSARLKETQYF.

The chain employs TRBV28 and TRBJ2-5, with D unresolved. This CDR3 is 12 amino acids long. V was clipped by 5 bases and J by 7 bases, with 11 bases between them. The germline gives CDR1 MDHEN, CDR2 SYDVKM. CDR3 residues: CASSPAPRTQYF. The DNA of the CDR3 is TGTGCCAGCAGTCCCGCCCCGAGGACCCAGTACTTC.

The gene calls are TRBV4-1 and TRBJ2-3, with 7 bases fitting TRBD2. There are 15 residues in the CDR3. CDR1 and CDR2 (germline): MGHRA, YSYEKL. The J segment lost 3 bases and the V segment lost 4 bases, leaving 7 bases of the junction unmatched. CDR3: CASSLPGRGTDTQYF. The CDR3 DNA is TGCGCCAGCAGCCTCCCGGGGAGGGGAACAGATACGCAGTATTTT.

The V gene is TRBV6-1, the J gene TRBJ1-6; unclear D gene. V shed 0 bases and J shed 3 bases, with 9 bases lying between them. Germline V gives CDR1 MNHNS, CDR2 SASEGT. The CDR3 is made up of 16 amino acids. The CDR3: CASSEATSHYNSPLHF. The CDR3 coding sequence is TGTGCCAGCAGTGAAGCAACCAGTCACTATAATTCACCCCTCCACTTT.

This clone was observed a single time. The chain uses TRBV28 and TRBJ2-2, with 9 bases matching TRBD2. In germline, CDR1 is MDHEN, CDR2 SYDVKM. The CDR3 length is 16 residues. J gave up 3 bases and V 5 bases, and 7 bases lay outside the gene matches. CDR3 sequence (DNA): TGTGCCAGCAGTGGGTTTTCTAGCGGGGACACCGGGGAGCTGTTTTTT. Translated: CASSGFSSGDTGELFF.

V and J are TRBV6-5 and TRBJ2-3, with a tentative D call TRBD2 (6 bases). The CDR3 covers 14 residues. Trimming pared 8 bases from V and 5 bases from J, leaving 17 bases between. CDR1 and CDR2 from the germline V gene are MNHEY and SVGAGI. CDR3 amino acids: CASQERAAQDTQYF. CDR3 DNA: TGTGCCAGCCAGGAGCGGGCCGCGCAAGATACGCAGTATTTT.

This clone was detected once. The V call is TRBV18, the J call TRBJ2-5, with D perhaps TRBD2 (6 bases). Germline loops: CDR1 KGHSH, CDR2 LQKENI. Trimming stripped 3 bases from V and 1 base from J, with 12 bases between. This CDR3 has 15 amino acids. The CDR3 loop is CASSPTGASQETQYF. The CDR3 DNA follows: TGTGCCAGCTCACCCACGGGAGCTAGCCAAGAGACCCAGTACTTC.

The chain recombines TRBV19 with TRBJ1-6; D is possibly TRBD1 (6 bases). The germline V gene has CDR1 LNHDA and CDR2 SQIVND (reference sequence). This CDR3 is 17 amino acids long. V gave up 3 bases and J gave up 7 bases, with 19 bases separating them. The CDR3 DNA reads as TGTGCCAGTAGTATCTCAGGGGTGGGACGGGGCAATTCACCCCTCCACTTT. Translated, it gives CASSISGVGRGNSPLHF.

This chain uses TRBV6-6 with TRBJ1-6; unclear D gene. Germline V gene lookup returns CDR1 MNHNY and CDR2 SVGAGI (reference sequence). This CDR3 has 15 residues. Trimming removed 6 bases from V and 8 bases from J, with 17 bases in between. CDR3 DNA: TGTGCCAGCAGCCCACGGGGAGGGCGCGATTCACCCCTCCACTTT. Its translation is CASSPRGGRDSPLHF.

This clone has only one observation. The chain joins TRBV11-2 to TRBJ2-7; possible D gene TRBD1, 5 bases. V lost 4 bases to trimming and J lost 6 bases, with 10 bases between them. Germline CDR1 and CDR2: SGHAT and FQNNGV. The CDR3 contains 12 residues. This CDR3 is CASSSGFFEQYF. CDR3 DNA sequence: TGTGCCAGCAGCTCAGGGTTCTTCGAGCAGTACTTC.

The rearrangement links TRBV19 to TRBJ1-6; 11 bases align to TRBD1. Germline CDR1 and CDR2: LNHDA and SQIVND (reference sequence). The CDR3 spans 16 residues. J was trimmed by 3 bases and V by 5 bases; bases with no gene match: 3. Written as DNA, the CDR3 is TGTGCCAGTAGTGGAGGGACAGGGGGCTATAATTCACCCCTCCACTTT. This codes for CASSGGTGGYNSPLHF.

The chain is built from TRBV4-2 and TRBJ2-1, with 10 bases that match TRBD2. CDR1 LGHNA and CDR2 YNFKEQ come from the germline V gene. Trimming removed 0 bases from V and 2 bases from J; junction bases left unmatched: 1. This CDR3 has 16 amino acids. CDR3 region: CASSQDGLAAYNEQFF. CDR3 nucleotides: TGTGCCAGCAGCCAAGACGGACTAGCGGCCTACAATGAGCAGTTCTTC.

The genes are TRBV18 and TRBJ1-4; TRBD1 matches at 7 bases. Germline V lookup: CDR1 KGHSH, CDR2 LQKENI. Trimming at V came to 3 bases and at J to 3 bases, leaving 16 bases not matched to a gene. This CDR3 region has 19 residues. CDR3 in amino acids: CASSPKLTRDRAANEKLFF. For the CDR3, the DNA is TGTGCCAGCTCACCCAAATTGACGAGAGACAGGGCGGCTAATGAAAAACTGTTTTTT.

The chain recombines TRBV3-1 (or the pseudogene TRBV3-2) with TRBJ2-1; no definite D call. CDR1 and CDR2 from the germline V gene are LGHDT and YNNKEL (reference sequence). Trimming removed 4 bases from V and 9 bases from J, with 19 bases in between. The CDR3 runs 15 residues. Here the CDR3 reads CASSPYLLRESEQFF. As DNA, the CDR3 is TGTGCCAGCAGCCCTTACCTCCTCCGAGAAAGTGAGCAGTTCTTC.

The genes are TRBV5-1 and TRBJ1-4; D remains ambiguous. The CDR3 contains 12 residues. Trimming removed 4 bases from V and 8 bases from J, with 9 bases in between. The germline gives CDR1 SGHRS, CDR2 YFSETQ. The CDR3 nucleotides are TGCGCCAGCAGCACTACTGGGGAAAAACTGTTTTTT. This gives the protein CASSTTGEKLFF.

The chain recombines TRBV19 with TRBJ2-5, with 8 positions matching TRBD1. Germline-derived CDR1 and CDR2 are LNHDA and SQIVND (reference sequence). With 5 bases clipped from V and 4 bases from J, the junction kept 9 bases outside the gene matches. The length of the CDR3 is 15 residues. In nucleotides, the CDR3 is TGTGCCAGTAGTCCCCACAGGGGGTTCGGAGAGACCCAGTACTTC. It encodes CASSPHRGFGETQYF.

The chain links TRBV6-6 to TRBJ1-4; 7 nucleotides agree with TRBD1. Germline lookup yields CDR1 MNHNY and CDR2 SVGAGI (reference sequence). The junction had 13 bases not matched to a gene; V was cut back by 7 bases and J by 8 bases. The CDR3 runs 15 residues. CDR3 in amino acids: CASIPEQGYREKLFF. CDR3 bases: TGTGCCAGCATCCCCGAACAGGGGTATCGGGAAAAACTGTTTTTT.

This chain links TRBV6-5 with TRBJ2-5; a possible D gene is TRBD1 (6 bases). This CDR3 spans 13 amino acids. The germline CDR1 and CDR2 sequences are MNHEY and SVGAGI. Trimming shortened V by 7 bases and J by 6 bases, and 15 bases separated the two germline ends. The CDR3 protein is CASTWGRGQTQYF. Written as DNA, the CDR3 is TGTGCCAGCACCTGGGGGCGAGGCCAGACCCAGTACTTC.

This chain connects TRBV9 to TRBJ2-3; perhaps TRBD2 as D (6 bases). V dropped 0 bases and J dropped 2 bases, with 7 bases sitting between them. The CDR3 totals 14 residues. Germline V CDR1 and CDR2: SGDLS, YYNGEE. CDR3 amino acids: CASSVGGDTDTQYF. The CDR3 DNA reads TGTGCCAGCAGCGTAGGGGGGGACACAGATACGCAGTATTTT.

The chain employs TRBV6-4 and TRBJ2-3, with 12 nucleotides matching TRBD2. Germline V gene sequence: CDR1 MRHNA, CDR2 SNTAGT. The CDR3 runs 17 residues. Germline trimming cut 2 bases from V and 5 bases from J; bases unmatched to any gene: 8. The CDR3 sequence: CASSDLTSGSGIDTQYF. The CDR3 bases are TGTGCCAGCAGTGACCTGACTAGCGGGAGTGGAATAGATACGCAGTATTTT.

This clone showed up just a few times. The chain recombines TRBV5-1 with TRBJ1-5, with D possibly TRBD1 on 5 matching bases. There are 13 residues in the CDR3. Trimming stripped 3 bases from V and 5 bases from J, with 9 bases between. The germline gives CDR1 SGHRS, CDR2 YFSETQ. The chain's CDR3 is CASSSSGDQPQHF. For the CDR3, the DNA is TGCGCCAGCAGCTCTTCGGGGGATCAGCCCCAGCATTTT.